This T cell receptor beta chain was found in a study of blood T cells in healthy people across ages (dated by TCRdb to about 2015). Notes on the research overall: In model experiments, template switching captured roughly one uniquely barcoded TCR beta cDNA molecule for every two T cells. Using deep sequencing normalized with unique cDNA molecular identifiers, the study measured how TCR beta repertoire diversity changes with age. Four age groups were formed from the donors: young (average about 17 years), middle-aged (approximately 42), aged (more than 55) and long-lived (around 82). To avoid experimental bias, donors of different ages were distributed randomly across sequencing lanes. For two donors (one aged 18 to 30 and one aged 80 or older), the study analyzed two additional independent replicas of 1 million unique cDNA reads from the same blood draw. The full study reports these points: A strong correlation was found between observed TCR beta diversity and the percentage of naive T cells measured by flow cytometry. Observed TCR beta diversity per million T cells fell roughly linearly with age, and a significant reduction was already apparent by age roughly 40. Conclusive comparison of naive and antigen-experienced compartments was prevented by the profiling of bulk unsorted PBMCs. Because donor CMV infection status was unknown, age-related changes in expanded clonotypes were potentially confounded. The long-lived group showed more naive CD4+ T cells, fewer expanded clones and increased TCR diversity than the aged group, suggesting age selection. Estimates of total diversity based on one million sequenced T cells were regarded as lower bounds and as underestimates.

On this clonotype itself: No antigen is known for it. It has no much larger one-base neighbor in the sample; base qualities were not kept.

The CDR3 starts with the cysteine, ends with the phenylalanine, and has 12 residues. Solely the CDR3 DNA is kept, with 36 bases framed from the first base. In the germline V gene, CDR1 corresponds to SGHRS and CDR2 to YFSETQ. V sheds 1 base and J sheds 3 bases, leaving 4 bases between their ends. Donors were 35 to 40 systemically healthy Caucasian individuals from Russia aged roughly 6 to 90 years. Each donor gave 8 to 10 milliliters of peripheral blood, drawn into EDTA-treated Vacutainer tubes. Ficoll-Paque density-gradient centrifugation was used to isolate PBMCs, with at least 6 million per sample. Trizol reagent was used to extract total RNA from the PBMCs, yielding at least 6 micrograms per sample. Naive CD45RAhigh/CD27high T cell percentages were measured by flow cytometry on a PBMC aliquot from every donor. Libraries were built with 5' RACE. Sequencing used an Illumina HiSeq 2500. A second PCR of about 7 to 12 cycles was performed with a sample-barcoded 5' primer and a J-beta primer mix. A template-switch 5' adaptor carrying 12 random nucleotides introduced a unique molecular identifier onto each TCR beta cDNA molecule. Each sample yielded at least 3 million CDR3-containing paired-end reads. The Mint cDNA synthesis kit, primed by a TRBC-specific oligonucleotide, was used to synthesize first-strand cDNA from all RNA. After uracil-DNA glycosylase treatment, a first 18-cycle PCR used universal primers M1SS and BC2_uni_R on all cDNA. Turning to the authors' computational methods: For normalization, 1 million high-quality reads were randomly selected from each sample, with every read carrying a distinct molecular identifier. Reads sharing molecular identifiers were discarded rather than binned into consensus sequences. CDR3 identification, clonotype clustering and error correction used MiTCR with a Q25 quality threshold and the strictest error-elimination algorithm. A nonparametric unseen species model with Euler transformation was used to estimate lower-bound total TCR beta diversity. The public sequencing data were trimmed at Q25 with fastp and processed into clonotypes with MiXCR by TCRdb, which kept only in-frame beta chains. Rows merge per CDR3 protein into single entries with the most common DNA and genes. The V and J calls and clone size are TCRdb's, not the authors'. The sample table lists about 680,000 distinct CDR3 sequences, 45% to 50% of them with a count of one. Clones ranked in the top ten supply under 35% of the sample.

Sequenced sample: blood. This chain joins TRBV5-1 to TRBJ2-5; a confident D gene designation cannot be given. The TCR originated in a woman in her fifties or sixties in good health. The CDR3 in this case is CASSLIEETQYF. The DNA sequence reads TGCGCCAGCAGCTTGATCGAAGAGACCCAGTACTTC.